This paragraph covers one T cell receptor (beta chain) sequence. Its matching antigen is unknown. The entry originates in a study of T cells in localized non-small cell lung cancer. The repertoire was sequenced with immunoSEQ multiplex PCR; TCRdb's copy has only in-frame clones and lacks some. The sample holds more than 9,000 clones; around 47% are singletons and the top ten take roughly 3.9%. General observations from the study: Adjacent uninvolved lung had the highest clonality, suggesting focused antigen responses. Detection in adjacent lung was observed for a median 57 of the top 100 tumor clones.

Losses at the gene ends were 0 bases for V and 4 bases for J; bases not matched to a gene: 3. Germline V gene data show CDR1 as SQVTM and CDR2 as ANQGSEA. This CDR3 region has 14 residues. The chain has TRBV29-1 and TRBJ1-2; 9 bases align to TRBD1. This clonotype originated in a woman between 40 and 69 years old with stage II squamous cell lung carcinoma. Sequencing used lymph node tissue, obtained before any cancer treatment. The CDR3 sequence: CSVEDTGQGYGYTF. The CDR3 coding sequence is TGCAGCGTTGAAGATACGGGACAGGGCTATGGCTACACCTTC. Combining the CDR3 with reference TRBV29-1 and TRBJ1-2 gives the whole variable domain SAVISQKPSRDICQRGTSLTIQCQVDSQVTMMFWYRQQPGQSLTLIATANQGSEATYESGFVIDKFPISRPNLTFSTLTVSNMSPEDSSIYLCSVEDTGQGYGYTFGSGTRLTVV.